These 28 T cell receptor beta chains were sequenced from one sample in a study of prognosis after radiotherapy for stage I lung cancer (dated by TCRdb to the early 2020s). For sequencing, an Illumina HiSeq 3000 was employed. Two rounds of multiplex PCR were used to amplify the TCR beta CDR3 region from genomic DNA. In the first PCR round, primers specific to each TRBV and TRBJ gene were used, and the primer sequences were filed in Chinese patent CN105087789A. TCRdb's own reprocessing of the public reads used fastp at Q25 and MiXCR and kept productive beta chains. Each entry merges the rows of one CDR3 protein and shows their most common DNA and genes. The table for this sample lists over 25,000 distinct CDR3 sequences; around 42% of them were counted only once. The top ten hold more than 12% of the sample. Sequenced material: PBMCs, taken before or after stereotactic body radiation therapy (not recorded which). The receptors stem from a donor over 45 with non-small cell lung cancer.

This clonotype was picked up many times. V gene TRBV2 combines with J gene TRBJ2-2; TRBD1 matches at 8 bases. The CDR3 has 15 amino acids. The V gene's germline CDR1 is SNHLY and CDR2 FYNNEI. The V segment lost 3 bases and the J segment 6 bases; nucleotides outside the gene matches: 6. CDR3 coding DNA: TGTGCCAGCAGTGAGGGACAGGTGATGCCCGGGGAGCTGTTTTTT. Translating gives CASSEGQVMPGELFF.

This clonotype was seen repeatedly, ten times or more. J is TRBJ2-5 and V is TRBV20-1; D is unclear. This CDR3 spans 14 amino acids. The V and J ends lost 3 bases and 2 bases respectively, with 13 bases between them. CDR1 is DFQATT and CDR2 is SNEGSKA in the germline V gene (reference sequence). The CDR3 nucleotides read TGCAGTGCTAGGTCAGGTACCAGGCAAGAGACCCAGTACTTC. This sequence encodes CSARSGTRQETQYF.

There are many counts of this clonotype. This chain connects TRBV3-1 to TRBJ2-2, with TRBD2 as a possible D gene (6 bases). CDR3 size: 14 residues. In germline, CDR1 is LGHDT, CDR2 YNNKEL (reference sequence). Between the trimmed V and J ends, which lost 5 bases and 7 bases, there was a span of 14 bases. CDR3 in amino acids: CASSKTRTGGELFF. CDR3 nucleotides: TGTGCCAGCAGCAAGACTAGAACCGGCGGGGAGCTGTTTTTT.

Many counts were recorded for this clonotype. CDR3 in DNA: TGTGCCAGCAGTTACTCGAAGAGATTGGCAGATACGCAGTATTTT. Translation: CASSYSKRLADTQYF. The gene calls are TRBV6-2 or TRBV6-3 and TRBJ2-3; D gene unclear. Germline CDR1 MNHEY, CDR2 SVGEGT. Trimming removed 0 bases at V and 4 bases at J, with 11 bases between. The CDR3 loop spans 15 amino acids.

This clonotype appeared many times. The chain combines TRBV5-4 with TRBJ2-5; D is tentatively TRBD1 or TRBD2 (6 bases each). Germline V gene lookup returns CDR1 SGHNT and CDR2 YYREEE (reference sequence). The germline V and J ends were trimmed by 0 bases and 2 bases, with 11 bases remaining between them. There are 15 residues in the CDR3. The CDR3 DNA reads TGTGCCAGCAGCTTGGAGGGGGGACAACAAGAGACCCAGTACTTC. Encoded protein: CASSLEGGQQETQYF.

V gene TRBV7-6 combines with J gene TRBJ2-3; D unresolved. V lost 2 bases to trimming and J lost 3 bases, with 9 bases between them. There are 14 residues in the CDR3. CDR1 is SGHVS and CDR2 is FNYEAQ in the germline V gene. The CDR3 coding sequence is TGTGCCAGCAGCTTATTTCAGGATACAGATACGCAGTATTTT. This encodes CASSLFQDTDTQYF. Filled out from reference TRBV7-6 and TRBJ2-3, the complete variable domain reads GAGVSQSPRYKVTKRGQDVALRCDPISGHVSLYWYRQALGQGPEFLTYFNYEAQQDKSGLPNDRFSAERPEGSISTLTIQRTEQRDSAMYRCASSLFQDTDTQYFGPGTRLTVL.

The gene calls are TRBV24-1 and TRBJ1-5; D is perhaps TRBD1 (6 bases). Trimming cost V 9 bases and J 6 bases, with 17 bases left between them. Germline V gene lookup returns CDR1 KGHDR and CDR2 SFDVKD. This CDR3 spans 14 amino acids. CDR3 sequence (DNA): TGTGCCACCGCCGACAGGAGGCAGGGTCAGCCCCAGCATTTT. Translating gives CATADRRQGQPQHF.

This clonotype was found once. This chain links TRBV4-1 with TRBJ2-5; the match to TRBD2 covers 7 bases. With the DNA end fitting TRBJ2-1 better, the J assignment may be wrong. Germline V CDR1 and CDR2: MGHRA, YSYEKL. The CDR3 spans 15 residues. CDR3 in amino acids: CASSPQAGWPYEQFF. As DNA, the CDR3 is TGCGCCAGCTCCCCTCAAGCGGGATGGCCCTATGAGCAGTTCTTC.

This clonotype has at least ten counts. The chain couples TRBV4-1 to TRBJ2-1; D unclear. Germline V gene data show CDR1 as MGHRA and CDR2 as YSYEKL. Trimming removed 3 bases from V and 8 bases from J, with 20 bases in between. The CDR3 extends over 16 amino acids. The CDR3 here is CASSHPTPLGLDEQFF. In DNA form, the CDR3 reads TGCGCCAGCAGCCACCCTACCCCCTTAGGGCTCGATGAGCAGTTCTTC.

In this sample, this clonotype turned up many times. This chain links TRBV6-5 with TRBJ2-5; TRBD2 matches at 7 bases. V shed 0 bases, J shed 5 bases, and the junction held 9 bases outside the gene matches. Germline loops: CDR1 MNHEY, CDR2 SVGAGI. This CDR3 has 16 amino acids. The CDR3 here is CASSYSRRLAWETQYF. DNA of the CDR3: TGTGCCAGCAGTTACTCGAGACGACTAGCTTGGGAGACCCAGTACTTC.

Many counts were recorded for this clonotype. This sequence joins TRBV20-1 and TRBJ1-1; D gene uncertain. This CDR3 comprises 13 residues. Germline V gives CDR1 DFQATT, CDR2 SNEGSKA (reference sequence). The V end was cut by 6 bases, the J end by 0 bases, with 11 bases between. The DNA of the CDR3 is TGCAGTGCCCTAAGGCCGGTGAACACTGAAGCTTTCTTT. This encodes CSALRPVNTEAFF.

The rearrangement joins TRBV6-5 to TRBJ1-5; 7 nucleotides align to TRBD1. The CDR3 has 15 residues. Germline V gene data show CDR1 as MNHEY and CDR2 as SVGAGI. Trimming cost V 4 bases and J 0 bases; bases outside gene matches: 3. Here the CDR3 reads CASSSTGYSNQPQHF. In DNA, the CDR3 is TGTGCCAGCAGTTCGACAGGGTATAGCAATCAGCCCCAGCATTTT.

The sample holds a few counts of this clonotype. The CDR3 here is CSLLRATGNEQYF. The CDR3 nucleotides are TGCAGTCTTCTCCGGGCGACAGGGAACGAGCAGTACTTC. The chain combines TRBV20-1 with TRBJ2-7; TRBD1 agrees at 7 bases. This CDR3 is built from 13 residues. With V trimmed by 8 bases and J by 5 bases, 12 bases remained unmatched. Looked up from germline, CDR1 is DFQATT and CDR2 is SNEGSKA (reference sequence).

This chain links TRBV19 with TRBJ2-7; 7 nucleotides line up with TRBD2. V lost 4 bases and J lost 2; bases outside the gene matches: 20. The germline V gene encodes CDR1 LNHDA and CDR2 SQIVND (reference sequence). This CDR3 is built from 19 residues. This CDR3 reads CASSKGWASGRKSPYEQYF. The DNA of the CDR3 is TGTGCCAGTAGTAAGGGGTGGGCTAGCGGTAGGAAGAGCCCCTACGAGCAGTACTTC.

This clonotype was seen at least ten times. V and J are TRBV5-6 and TRBJ2-4; possible D gene TRBD1, 5 bases. The CDR3 consists of 15 residues. CDR1 and CDR2 (germline): SGHDT, YYEEEE. Trimming left V 0 bases short and J 0 bases short, with 7 bases between. The CDR3, as DNA: TGTGCCAGCAGCTTGGTTCAGGGAGCCAAAAACATTCAGTACTTC. Protein: CASSLVQGAKNIQYF.

This clonotype was found many times. The V and J genes are TRBV9 and TRBJ1-1; 7 bases map to TRBD1. The junction had 2 bases not matched to a gene; V was cut back by 0 bases and J by 9 bases. This CDR3 is 12 amino acids long. Per the germline V gene, CDR1 is SGDLS and CDR2 is YYNGEE. The CDR3 loop is CASSVAGQKAFF. CDR3 DNA: TGTGCCAGCAGCGTAGCGGGACAGAAAGCTTTCTTT.

This clonotype was observed many times. V gene TRBV5-1 combines with J gene TRBJ1-2; no firm D call. The CDR3 contains 15 residues. V lost 0 bases to trimming and J lost 4 bases, with 13 bases between them. Germline V CDR1 and CDR2: SGHRS, YFSETQ. This CDR3 reads CASSLGPPEGYGYTF. The CDR3 DNA follows: TGCGCCAGCAGCTTGGGGCCACCAGAGGGCTATGGCTACACCTTC. The full variable domain, rest sourced from reference TRBV5-1 and TRBJ1-2, is KAGVTQTPRYLIKTRGQQVTLSCSPISGHRSVSWYQQTPGQGLQFLFEYFSETQRNKGNFPGRFSGRQFSNSRSEMNVSTLELGDSALYLCASSLGPPEGYGYTFGSGTRLTVV.

The chain has TRBV6-2 or TRBV6-3 and TRBJ1-5, with D maybe TRBD1 (5 bases). Trimming stripped 5 bases from V and 3 bases from J, with 14 bases between. Per germline, CDR1 MNHEY and CDR2 SVGEGT. The CDR3 spans 15 residues. The chain's CDR3 is CASSEGQWYNQPQHF. The CDR3 nucleotides read TGTGCCAGCAGTGAGGGGCAGTGGTACAATCAGCCCCAGCATTTT.

In its sample, this clonotype was seen once. At one boundary the junction diverges from the germline segment, which might be a read error. The rearrangement links TRBV9 to TRBJ2-2; a possible D gene is TRBD1 (7 bases). Germline-derived CDR1 and CDR2 are SGDLS and YYNGEE. The CDR3 covers 16 residues. The CDR3 nucleotides read TGTGCCAGCATCGTACGGGGGACAGCGAACACCGGTGAGCTGTTTTTT. Translating gives CASIVRGTANTGELFF.

This chain links TRBV24-1 with TRBJ2-3; TRBD1 might be the D (6 bases). Trimming left V 0 bases short and J 3 bases short, with 12 bases between. Germline V gene sequence: CDR1 KGHDR, CDR2 SFDVKD. The CDR3 has 16 amino acids. The CDR3 loop is CATSDLTGKGTDTQYF. The CDR3, as DNA: TGTGCCACCAGTGATTTGACAGGGAAGGGGACAGATACGCAGTATTTT.

The chain combines TRBV20-1 with TRBJ2-2; tentative D call: TRBD1 (6 bases). V lost 2 bases to trimming and J lost 6 bases, with 16 bases between them. CDR1 and CDR2 from the germline V gene are DFQATT and SNEGSKA (reference sequence). There are 15 residues in the CDR3. In nucleotides, the CDR3 is TGCAGTGCTAGACAGAAAGGGGGTATGCCCGGGGAGCTGTTTTTT. Protein sequence: CSARQKGGMPGELFF.

This clonotype was picked up one time. The chain couples TRBV6-1 to TRBJ2-1; D remains ambiguous. The length of the CDR3 is 15 residues. V lost 6 bases and J lost 7, with 19 bases in between. The germline V gene has CDR1 MNHNS and CDR2 SASEGT. In DNA form, the CDR3 reads TGTGCCAGCAGACCACTATTAGCCGGTGTAAATGAGCAGTTCTTC. Amino acids: CASRPLLAGVNEQFF.

Ten or more counts support this clonotype. V is TRBV20-1 and J is TRBJ2-3, with 7 bases that match TRBD2. The ends lost 8 bases at V and 0 bases at J; junction bases unmatched: 5. Per the germline V gene, CDR1 is DFQATT and CDR2 is SNEGSKA (reference sequence). The length of the CDR3 is 13 residues. CDR3 nucleotides: TGCAGTCAACTAGCGAGTAGCACAGATACGCAGTATTTT. Protein product: CSQLASSTDTQYF.

The V gene is TRBV7-2, the J gene TRBJ1-2; TRBD1 aligns across 9 bases. V dropped 5 bases and J dropped 8; count of bases not matched to a gene: 6. Germline V gene data show CDR1 as SGHTA and CDR2 as FQGNSA. The CDR3 sequence is 13 residues long. The CDR3 region is CASSTGTGQGYTF. CDR3 sequence (DNA): TGTGCCAGCAGCACGGGGACAGGGCAAGGCTACACCTTC.

V and J are TRBV9 and TRBJ1-3, with D uncertain. The CDR3 has 16 residues. Per the germline V gene, CDR1 is SGDLS and CDR2 is YYNGEE. Trimming took 0 bases from V and 2 from J, leaving 12 bases between them. The CDR3 coding sequence is TGTGCCAGCAGCGTAGACGAGGGAATGGCTGGAAACACCATATATTTT. Encoded protein: CASSVDEGMAGNTIYF.

In its sample, this clonotype is medium-sized. This rearrangement joins TRBV6-1 to TRBJ2-2, with D uncertain. Trimming stripped 7 bases from V and 0 bases from J, with 12 bases between. The CDR3 is 15 amino acids. CDR1 and CDR2 from the germline V gene are MNHNS and SASEGT. This CDR3 reads CASMRSLANTGELFF. The CDR3 bases are TGTGCCAGCATGAGGAGCCTCGCGAACACCGGGGAGCTGTTTTTT.

The chain employs TRBV11-3 and TRBJ2-2; 9 bases agree with TRBD2. The germline CDR1 and CDR2 sequences are SGHNT and YENEEA. V trimming: 1 base; J trimming: 3 bases; junction bases outside the gene matches: 6. The CDR3 spans 17 residues. Here the CDR3 DNA reads TGTGCCAGCAGCTTAGGGATAGTAGCGGGAGACACCGGGGAGCTGTTTTTT. Its translation: CASSLGIVAGDTGELFF.

This clonotype was found many times. The rearrangement joins TRBV3-1 to TRBJ2-7; D remains unclear. V gave up 1 base and J gave up 6 bases, with 13 bases separating them. The CDR3 is 14 residues long. In germline, CDR1 is LGHDT, CDR2 YNNKEL (reference sequence). The CDR3 DNA reads TGTGCCAGCAGCCAAGTCGACGGCTATGCCGAGCAGTACTTC. The encoded protein is CASSQVDGYAEQYF.